A single sample is the source of the 18 T cell receptor beta chains below, sequenced in a study of post-analysis software for immune sequencing data (dated by TCRdb to the mid-2010s). General conclusions and limits of the study: Patients showed significantly higher frequencies than controls for a handful of TRBV segments, among them TRBV5-6, TRBV5-1 and TRBV20-1.

The library relied on PCR. Sequenced on an Illumina HiSeq 2500. To reduce PCR and sequencing biases, unique molecular identifiers were built into the TCR beta cDNA libraries. TCRdb trimmed the raw reads at Q25, called clones with MiXCR and kept productive beta chains. Here each entry gathers all rows of one CDR3 protein and keeps the most common genes and DNA. This sample holds 380,000 or so distinct CDR3 sequences; about a third were observed only once. The biggest ten clones account for roughly an eighth of the sample. Their recognized antigens are unknown. Sample: blood. All receptors come from a girl aged 10 to 17 with multiple sclerosis.

In its sample, this clonotype was seen many times. The chain has TRBV10-3 and TRBJ2-1; D is unclear. There are 13 residues in the CDR3. CDR1 is ENHRY and CDR2 is SYGVKD in the germline V gene. Trimming removed 2 bases at V and 7 bases at J, with 9 bases between. The chain's CDR3 is CAISERGGNEQFF. Written as DNA, the CDR3 is TGTGCCATCAGTGAGCGCGGTGGGAATGAGCAGTTCTTC.

The chain links TRBV9 to TRBJ2-5; D is possibly TRBD2 (6 bases). The tail of the sequence fits TRBJ2-7 better, so the J call may be wrong. The CDR3 is made up of 15 amino acids. The germline gives CDR1 SGDLS, CDR2 YYNGEE. This CDR3 is CASSTQTRAGVEQYF. CDR3 nucleotide sequence: TGTGCCAGCAGCACCCAGACTAGGGCCGGGGTCGAGCAGTACTTC.

V is TRBV7-8 and J is TRBJ2-1; D may be TRBD2 (6 bases). With 1 base removed from V and 15 bases from J, the gap between germline ends came to 13 bases. Germline V gene sequence: CDR1 SGHVS, CDR2 FQNEAQ. The CDR3 covers 12 residues. The CDR3 DNA follows: TGTGCCAGCAGCTTAGAGAACACTAGCCGGTTCTTC. Its translation is CASSLENTSRFF.

Only a few counts were recorded for this clonotype. The V and J genes are TRBV12-3 or TRBV12-4 and TRBJ2-1; D is perhaps TRBD1 (6 bases). V was shortened by 5 bases and J by 4 bases, with 21 bases between the two germline ends. The CDR3 length is 17 residues. For the CDR3, the DNA is TGTGCCAGCAGTGGGGGCTTGGTAGAGGCTACTTACAATGAGCAGTTCTTC. Its protein is CASSGGLVEATYNEQFF.

This clonotype was detected a few times. V and J are TRBV7-8 and TRBJ2-7; no clear D gene. Germline CDR1 and CDR2: SGHVS and FQNEAQ. V lost 2 bases, J lost 2 bases, and 10 bases lay in between. This CDR3 has 14 amino acids. CDR3 region: CASSLQTKAYEQYF. CDR3 nucleotides: TGTGCCAGCAGCTTACAGACAAAAGCCTACGAGCAGTACTTC.

The CDR3 DNA reads TGTGCCAGCAGCACACCGCGGGGGGCCGTATGGCATGAGCAGTTCTTC. Encoded protein: CASSTPRGAVWHEQFF. This chain links TRBV7-2 with TRBJ2-1; 8 bases align to TRBD2. In germline, CDR1 is SGHTA, CDR2 FQGNSA. J lost 8 bases, V lost 5 bases, and 14 bases had no gene match. The CDR3 consists of 16 residues.

This chain links TRBV7-9 with TRBJ1-1; possible D gene TRBD1, 6 bases. Trimming stripped 5 bases from V and 4 bases from J, with 11 bases between. The CDR3 is made up of 13 amino acids. Germline CDR1 and CDR2: SEHNR and FQNEAQ (reference sequence). CDR3 amino acids: CASSPTGVTEAFF. The CDR3 DNA is TGTGCCAGCAGCCCGACAGGCGTCACTGAAGCTTTCTTT.

At least ten counts were recorded for this clonotype. The chain joins TRBV7-9 to TRBJ1-2, with 8 positions matching TRBD1. CDR3 length: 14 residues. J lost 4 bases, V lost 2 bases, and 3 bases had no gene match. Germline V gene data show CDR1 as SEHNR and CDR2 as FQNEAQ (reference sequence). The DNA for the CDR3 is TGTGCCAGCAGCTTACCGGGACAGGCCTATGGCTACACCTTC. It encodes CASSLPGQAYGYTF.

In its sample, this clonotype was seen a few times. The chain combines TRBV6-6 with TRBJ1-2; TRBD1 matches at 10 bases. Germline values: CDR1 MNHNY, CDR2 SVGAGI (reference sequence). This CDR3 is built from 17 residues. Trimming at V came to 5 bases and at J to 0 bases, leaving 9 bases not matched to a gene. The CDR3 region has the DNA TGTGCCAGCAGTAAACGACAGGGGGCTTCCTCTAACTATGGCTACACCTTC. Its translation: CASSKRQGASSNYGYTF.

In its sample, this clonotype was seen a few times. V and J are TRBV27 and TRBJ1-6; 7 bases are a match to TRBD1. This CDR3 is built from 15 residues. V trimming: 5 bases; J trimming: 7 bases; junction bases outside the gene matches: 8. The V gene's germline CDR1 is MNHEY and CDR2 SMNVEV (reference sequence). The CDR3, as DNA: TGTGCCAGCAGTCGCACAGGGGTGGGAAATTCACCCCTCCACTTT. This gives the protein CASSRTGVGNSPLHF.

This chain uses TRBV6-6 with TRBJ1-1, with no clear D. Germline lookup yields CDR1 MNHNY and CDR2 SVGAGI (reference sequence). This CDR3 is built from 15 residues. Trimming shortened V by 0 bases and J by 1 base, and 9 bases separated the two germline ends. CDR3 nucleotide sequence: TGTGCCAGCAGTTACTCGAGAGGGCAGAACACTGAAGCTTTCTTT. Protein sequence: CASSYSRGQNTEAFF.

This clonotype was found a few times. The chain combines TRBV15 with TRBJ2-7; perhaps TRBD1 as D (6 bases). Trimming removed 8 bases from V and 3 bases from J, with 17 bases in between. Germline assignment: CDR1 LNHNV and CDR2 YYDKDF (reference sequence). The CDR3 contains 14 residues. The CDR3 sequence is CATSAGRGSYEQYF. The DNA of the CDR3 is TGTGCCACCTCGGCGGGCAGGGGTAGCTACGAGCAGTACTTC.

V usage is TRBV20-1 and J usage is TRBJ1-4; no reliable D call. Trimming cost V 4 bases and J 3 bases, with 12 bases left between them. This CDR3 has 14 amino acids. From germline, CDR1 is DFQATT and CDR2 SNEGSKA (reference sequence). CDR3 residues: CSATPDGSNEKLFF. The DNA for the CDR3 is TGCAGTGCTACCCCGGACGGTTCTAATGAAAAACTGTTTTTT.

There are a few counts of this clonotype. The CDR3 loop reads CASSEALEQPQHF. The CDR3 DNA follows: TGTGCCAGCAGTGAAGCCCTCGAGCAGCCCCAGCATTTT. The genes are TRBV6-1 and TRBJ1-5; D is ambiguous. V lost 0 bases and J lost 7, with 7 bases in between. CDR3 length: 13 amino acids. Germline-derived CDR1 and CDR2 are MNHNS and SASEGT.

CDR3 amino acids: CASSTTDRVVRTGANVLTF. The CDR3 coding sequence is TGTGCCAGCAGCACAACGGACAGGGTGGTACGGACTGGGGCCAACGTCCTGACTTTC. The genes are TRBV7-9 and TRBJ2-6, with 8 bases aligning to TRBD1. V trimming: 5 bases; J trimming: 2 bases; junction bases outside the gene matches: 14. The CDR3 runs 19 residues. Looked up from germline, CDR1 is SEHNR and CDR2 is FQNEAQ (reference sequence).

The chain recombines TRBV3-1 with TRBJ1-6; TRBD1 might be the D (5 bases). The V end was cut by 1 base, the J end by 9 bases, with 13 bases between. From germline, CDR1 is LGHDT and CDR2 YNNKEL (reference sequence). The CDR3 extends over 15 amino acids. CDR3 nucleotides: TGTGCCAGCAGCCAAGTACTCGGGGGGACTTCACCCCTCCACTTT. This codes for CASSQVLGGTSPLHF. The full variable domain, in which reference TRBV3-1 and TRBJ1-6 provide the parts outside the CDR3, is DTAVSQTPKYLVTQMGNDKSIKCEQNLGHDTMYWYKQDSKKFLKIMFSYNNKELIINETVPNRFSPKSPDKAHLNLHINSLELGDSAVYFCASSQVLGGTSPLHFGNGTRLTVT.

The chain is built from TRBV5-1 and TRBJ1-5, with TRBD1 matching over 9 bases. Germline trimming cut 1 base from V and 6 bases from J; bases unmatched to any gene: 8. Germline CDR1 reads SGHRS; CDR2 reads YFSETQ. This CDR3 spans 16 amino acids. CDR3 in DNA: TGCGCCAGCAGCTTGCTTCCGGGACAGGGCGCTCAGCCCCAGCATTTT. Translation gives CASSLLPGQGAQPQHF.

The sample holds a few counts of this clonotype. CDR3 protein: CASSDLRFGNQPQHF. In DNA form, the CDR3 reads TGTGCCAGCAGTGATCTCAGGTTTGGCAATCAGCCCCAGCATTTT. The rearrangement uses TRBV6-1 and TRBJ1-5; no definite D call. Trimming stripped 3 bases from V and 2 bases from J, with 11 bases between. CDR1 is MNHNS, CDR2 SASEGT, per germline. The CDR3 spans 15 residues.